This entry is about one T cell receptor (beta chain). Generated by immunoSEQ multiplex PCR, the TCRdb table keeps only in-frame clones and is missing some. This sample has some 140,000 clones, with 70% to 90% found just once. This sample is drawn from a study of T cell responses to AZD1222 COVID-19 vaccine. The germline CDR1 and CDR2 sequences are SGHTA and FQGNSA. Trimming shortened V by 6 bases and J by 1 base, and 10 bases separated the two germline ends. The CDR3 is made up of 14 amino acids. The TCR comes from an adult in good health. The gene calls are TRBV7-2 and TRBJ1-5; tentatively, D is TRBD1 (5 bases). The specimen comprised peripheral blood, sampled on day 0 of AZD1222 vaccination. The CDR3 sequence is CASSPGRSNQPQHF. CDR3 sequence (DNA): TGTGCCAGCAGTCCAGGGCGGAGCAATCAGCCCCAGCATTTT.